Shown below are 16 T cell receptor beta chains from a single sample sequenced in a study of blood T cell repertoires in COVID-19. The table came from immunoSEQ multiplex PCR; TCRdb's copy has only in-frame clones and leaves some out. The sample consists of 200,000 or so clones, about 84% of them appearing once. The sample comprised peripheral blood. These receptors were obtained from a woman younger than 45 with acute or convalescent COVID-19.

The V and J genes are TRBV10-1 and TRBJ2-1; TRBD2 aligns across 11 bases. Germline loops: CDR1 WNHNN, CDR2 SYGVQD (reference sequence). V shed 5 bases, J shed 8 bases, and the junction held 5 bases outside the gene matches. CDR3 length equals 14 residues. The CDR3 is CASSTSGRMDEQFF. As DNA, the CDR3 is TGCGCCAGCAGTACTAGCGGGAGAATGGATGAGCAGTTCTTC.

This rearrangement joins TRBV30 to TRBJ1-1; a weak D match, TRBD1 (6 bases). V shed 5 bases and J shed 4 bases, with 11 bases lying between them. The CDR3 length is 12 residues. In germline, CDR1 is GTSNPN, CDR2 SVGIG (reference sequence). CDR3 loop: CAWEQGGTEAFF. The CDR3 coding sequence is TGTGCCTGGGAACAGGGCGGCACTGAAGCTTTCTTT.

This clone has just a few counts. CDR3 sequence reads: CASSLVRTKSKGRSYNEQFF. In DNA, the CDR3 is TGCGCCAGCAGCTTGGTTCGCACAAAGTCCAAGGGGCGATCCTACAATGAGCAGTTCTTC. V and J are TRBV5-1 and TRBJ2-1, with D possibly matching TRBD1 (5 bases). Per germline, CDR1 SGHRS and CDR2 YFSETQ. This CDR3 has 20 residues. V dropped 0 bases and J dropped 1 base, with 23 bases sitting between them. Together with reference TRBV5-1 and TRBJ2-1, the CDR3 gives the full variable domain: KAGVTQTPRYLIKTRGQQVTLSCSPISGHRSVSWYQQTPGQGLQFLFEYFSETQRNKGNFPGRFSGRQFSNSRSEMNVSTLELGDSALYLCASSLVRTKSKGRSYNEQFFGPGTRLTVL.

This clone was picked up a small number of times. V and J are TRBV27 and TRBJ1-4; 7 bases match TRBD1. J lost 8 bases, V lost 5 bases, and 11 bases had no gene match. Germline V gene sequence: CDR1 MNHEY, CDR2 SMNVEV (reference sequence). The CDR3 sequence is 15 residues long. The CDR3 loop is CASSLATGSREKLFF. Here the CDR3 DNA reads TGTGCCAGCAGTCTAGCGACAGGGTCGAGAGAAAAACTGTTTTTT.

This sequence joins TRBV28 and TRBJ2-1; TRBD1 aligns across 9 bases. Germline assignment: CDR1 MDHEN and CDR2 SYDVKM. V lost 0 bases to trimming and J lost 6 bases; unmatched junction nucleotides: 3. The CDR3 has 15 amino acids. CDR3: CASSLWTGGLNEQFF. The CDR3 bases are TGTGCCAGCAGTTTATGGACAGGGGGTCTCAATGAGCAGTTCTTC.

This clone was detected a few times. The rearrangement uses TRBV3-1 (or the pseudogene TRBV3-2) and TRBJ2-7; 8 bases line up with TRBD2. Germline V gene lookup returns CDR1 LGHDT and CDR2 YNNKEL (reference sequence). The CDR3 consists of 16 residues. With V trimmed by 4 bases and J by 4 bases, 12 bases remained unmatched. The CDR3 loop is CASSPSWAGGRYEQYF. The CDR3 coding sequence is TGTGCCAGCAGCCCCTCTTGGGCGGGAGGACGGTACGAGCAGTACTTC.

The rearrangement links TRBV19 to TRBJ1-2; 7 nucleotides line up with TRBD1. The length of the CDR3 is 13 residues. Unmatched junction bases numbered 4, after V lost 5 bases and J lost 4 bases. Germline values: CDR1 LNHDA, CDR2 SQIVND (reference sequence). The CDR3: CASSSGTVYGYTF. CDR3 in DNA: TGTGCCAGTAGTTCCGGGACAGTCTATGGCTACACCTTC.

A single count supports this clone. The rearrangement uses TRBV19 and TRBJ1-1; the D gene is possibly TRBD1 (5 bases). V lost 5 bases to trimming and J lost 11 bases, with 24 bases between them. This CDR3 is 15 amino acids long. Germline V lookup: CDR1 LNHDA, CDR2 SQIVND (reference sequence). CDR3 bases: TGTGCCAGTAGTCGGGGGGAGCCAGGATATGCGATGGCTTTCTTT. It specifies CASSRGEPGYAMAFF.

The V gene is TRBV6-6, the J gene TRBJ1-1; the match to TRBD1 covers 7 bases. V dropped 10 bases and J dropped 5; count of bases not matched to a gene: 7. The germline V gene encodes CDR1 MNHNY and CDR2 SVGAGI (reference sequence). The CDR3 is made up of 12 amino acids. The CDR3 sequence: CATDREDTEAFF. As DNA, the CDR3 is TGTGCCACCGACAGGGAAGATACTGAAGCTTTCTTT.

The V call is TRBV4-3, the J call TRBJ2-3; 9 nucleotides agree with TRBD2. The CDR3 loop spans 17 amino acids. Germline V gene data show CDR1 as LGHNA and CDR2 as YSLEER. J was trimmed by 5 bases and V by 5 bases; bases with no gene match: 14. Here the CDR3 reads CASSINRGGAFVDTQYF. DNA of the CDR3: TGCGCCAGCAGCATTAACCGCGGGGGGGCCTTCGTAGATACGCAGTATTTT.

V is TRBV4-1 and J is TRBJ1-2; tentatively, D is TRBD1 (5 bases). Germline-derived CDR1 and CDR2 are MGHRA and YSYEKL. V was clipped by 1 base and J by 5 bases, with 11 bases between them. The CDR3 consists of 14 residues. The CDR3 loop is CASSQGGGRYGYTF. The CDR3 nucleotides read TGCGCCAGCAGCCAAGGGGGGGGAAGGTATGGCTACACCTTC.

This chain uses TRBV10-3 with TRBJ2-4; D is perhaps TRBD2 (5 bases). V was clipped by 6 bases and J by 0 bases, with 15 bases between them. Germline values: CDR1 ENHRY, CDR2 SYGVKD. The CDR3 length is 16 residues. The CDR3 loop is CAISQQLVLAKNIQYF. The CDR3 nucleotides are TGTGCCATCAGCCAACAACTAGTCTTAGCCAAAAACATTCAGTACTTC.

The chain is built from TRBV6-5 and TRBJ1-1, with a possible D match to TRBD1 (5 bases). The germline V gene encodes CDR1 MNHEY and CDR2 SVGAGI. V gave up 6 bases and J gave up 3 bases, with 17 bases separating them. The CDR3 extends over 15 amino acids. Here the CDR3 reads CASRYLGLTDTEAFF. As DNA, the CDR3 is TGTGCCAGCAGATACCTGGGACTAACCGACACTGAAGCTTTCTTT.

The rearrangement links TRBV6-5 to TRBJ2-7, with a tentative D call TRBD2 (6 bases). The V end lost 6 bases, the J end lost 0 bases, and 9 bases lay between the germline ends. The CDR3 loop spans 13 amino acids. Germline CDR1 MNHEY, CDR2 SVGAGI. The CDR3 sequence: CASRRTTSYEQYF. As DNA, the CDR3 is TGTGCCAGCAGGCGGACTACCTCCTACGAGCAGTACTTC.

The CDR3 DNA reads TGTGCCAGCACCCTCTCCCCCCGGGGAAATACTGAAGCTTTCTTT. Protein sequence: CASTLSPRGNTEAFF. V is TRBV28 and J is TRBJ1-1; D remains unclear. This CDR3 spans 15 amino acids. Between the trimmed V and J ends, which lost 7 bases and 5 bases, there was a span of 20 bases. Per the germline V gene, CDR1 is MDHEN and CDR2 is SYDVKM.

This clone appeared a few times. This chain links TRBV10-1 with TRBJ1-1; D remains unclear. The germline V and J ends were trimmed by 3 bases and 5 bases, with 7 bases remaining between them. The CDR3 loop spans 12 amino acids. The germline V gene encodes CDR1 WNHNN and CDR2 SYGVQD (reference sequence). CDR3: CASSDQATEAFF. CDR3 in DNA: TGCGCCAGCAGTGACCAGGCGACTGAAGCTTTCTTT.